This TCR beta chain emerged from a study of immune evolution from preneoplasia to lung adenocarcinoma. Looking at the study overall: HLA loss of heterozygosity: about 7% AIS, less than 18% MIA, over 25% ADC, none AAH. Broader study findings: Top clone share appeared to fall from AAH through AIS, MIA, adenocarcinoma. Later-stage lesions appeared to have more T cells, more diversity, less clonality.

This table comes from immunoSEQ multiplex PCR, and its TCRdb copy is limited to in-frame clones, with some not included. The profile shows about 14,000 clones, about 85% of them singletons. Details on this clone: Its antigen is as yet unknown.

Germline V CDR1 and CDR2: ENHRY, SYGVKD. The CDR3 is 16 amino acids. V dropped 0 bases and J dropped 2; count of bases not matched to a gene: 5. Patient tissue came from resections in Japan or China, 2014–2017. The genes are TRBV10-3 and TRBJ2-3; 7 bases are shared with TRBD1. The sequenced sample consisted of FFPE lung adenocarcinoma in situ tissue. The receptor comes from a donor at least 70 years old with lung adenocarcinoma. The CDR3 DNA reads as TGTGCCATCAGTGAGTCTCTCGGACAGGACACAGATACGCAGTATTTT. Protein: CAISESLGQDTDTQYF.